Listed below are T cell receptor beta chains from one sample, sequenced in a study of early T cells in non-severe SARS-CoV-2 infection. TCRdb reanalysed the 5' RACE reads using MiXCR and keeps one entry per CDR3 protein. Here the sample spans approximately 84,000 distinct CDR3 sequences, more than 13% being singletons. The specimen sequenced was whole blood. These receptors all stem from an adult who was a healthcare worker with PCR-confirmed SARS-CoV-2 infection or an uninfected control (not recorded which). CDR3s include the opening cysteine and the closing phenylalanine or tryptophan. A D gene is named only where the DNA matches it firmly. The size of a clone is reported for some rows only, either as once, few or many, or as a class for expanded clones.

CDR3nt	CDR3aa	v_gene	j_gene	abundance	d_gene
TGTGCCAGCAGTCCGACCGGGTTGAGCAATCAGCCCCAGCATTTT	CASSPTGLSNQPQHF	TRBV28	TRBJ1-5	-	-
TGTGCCTGGAGTGATAGGGACAGGGATCGCGATGAGCAGTTCTTC	CAWSDRDRDRDEQFF	TRBV30	TRBJ2-1	-	TRBD1
TGTGCCAGCAGTTTATCTTCAACAGGGCTCGGGACCCAGTACTTC	CASSLSSTGLGTQYF	TRBV12-3/TRBV12-4	TRBJ2-5	few	-
TGCGCCAGCAGCTTGAAGGGGCTGCTTGTGGACTATGGCTACACCTTC	CASSLKGLLVDYGYTF	TRBV5-1	TRBJ1-2	few	-
TGTGCCAGCAGTGAGCGGGGGGCGCCGGGAAACACCATATATTTT	CASSERGAPGNTIYF	TRBV3-1	TRBJ1-3	many	-
TGTGCCAGTAGTATAGTCTACTCCACAGATACGCAGTATTTT	CASSIVYSTDTQYF	TRBV19	TRBJ2-3	few	-
TGTGCCAGCACCCCGAGGCAGGGTTTAGAGACCCAGTACTTC	CASTPRQGLETQYF	TRBV11-2	TRBJ2-5	few	-
TGCAGTGCGGCGGGAGCGGGCAATGAGCAGTTCTTC	CSAAGAGNEQFF	TRBV20-1	TRBJ2-1	few	TRBD2
TGTGCCAGCAGCCAGGGGGAGGCAGATACGCAGTATTTT	CASSQGEADTQYF	TRBV7-9	TRBJ2-3	-	-
TGTGCCAGCAGTTTGGGGGCCGAGCAGTACTTC	CASSLGAEQYF	TRBV12-3/TRBV12-4	TRBJ2-7	-	-
TGTGCCAGCAGAGCGGTGTATAGCAATCAGCCCCAGCATTTT	CASRAVYSNQPQHF	TRBV28	TRBJ1-5	few	-
TGCAGCGTTGAGACAGCTATGAACACCGGGGAGCTGTTTTTT	CSVETAMNTGELFF	TRBV29-1	TRBJ2-2	-	-
TGCAGCGTTTTTTGGATTGAGCTAGGGGGGGAGCTGTTTTTT	CSVFWIELGGELFF	TRBV29-1	TRBJ2-2	few	-
TGTGCCAGCGGAAGCCTCGGGAGGACCTACAATGAGCAGTTCTTC	CASGSLGRTYNEQFF	TRBV12-3/TRBV12-4	TRBJ2-1	many	TRBD2
TGCAGTGCTAGAGGTCAGGGGGCTGGCACAGATACGCAGTATTTT	CSARGQGAGTDTQYF	TRBV20-1	TRBJ2-3	few	TRBD1
TGTGCCAGCAGACCGGACGGCCCCTACGAGCAGTACTTC	CASRPDGPYEQYF	TRBV7-9	TRBJ2-7	few	-
TGTGCCAGCAGCTCATCCCTTAGCTACCATGAGCAGTTCTTC	CASSSSLSYHEQFF	TRBV7-8	TRBJ2-1	few	-
TGTGCCAGCAGCAGAGGACAGGGGATGAATGAGCAGTTCTTC	CASSRGQGMNEQFF	TRBV7-2	TRBJ2-1	few	TRBD1
TGTGCCAGCAGGAGGGTAGGATTTGACAATGAGCAGTTCTTC	CASRRVGFDNEQFF	TRBV5-6	TRBJ2-1	many	-
TGTGCCAGCAGTGCCCGGGGAGGGGTAAACACCGGGGAGCTGTTTTTT	CASSARGGVNTGELFF	TRBV6-6	TRBJ2-2	-	TRBD2
TGTGCCAGCGGTGAATATAACTATGGCTACACCTTC	CASGEYNYGYTF	TRBV5-5	TRBJ1-2	-	-
TGTGCCAGCAGTTCTATCCGTATTTTGGGACGGCGAAACACTGAAGCTTTCTTT	CASSSIRILGRRNTEAFF	TRBV27	TRBJ1-1	-	-
TGTGCCACAGGGACTAGCGGGAACACCGGGGAGCTGTTTTTT	CATGTSGNTGELFF	TRBV24-1	TRBJ2-2	-	TRBD2
TGTGCCAGCAGCATTCGGACTAGCGGGAGCACAGATACGCAGTATTTT	CASSIRTSGSTDTQYF	TRBV21-1	TRBJ2-3	-	-
TGCAGTGCTACTTCGCAGGCCACCTACAATGAGCAGTTCTTC	CSATSQATYNEQFF	TRBV20-1	TRBJ2-1	few	-
TGCGCCAGCAGTGAAGCCCGCAATGAGCAGTTCTTC	CASSEARNEQFF	TRBV10-2	TRBJ2-1	few	-
TGTGCCAGCAGCCAAGACACCACCGGGGAGCTGTTTTTT	CASSQDTTGELFF	TRBV3-1	TRBJ2-2	few	-
TGTGCCAGCAGCTTAGGCGGGAGAGCCTCCTACAATGAGCAGTTCTTC	CASSLGGRASYNEQFF	TRBV7-9	TRBJ2-1	few	TRBD2
TGCGCCAGCAGTCCGGGTAGTAGAGCGGGAACCGGGGAGCTGTTTTTT	CASSPGSRAGTGELFF	TRBV5-1	TRBJ2-2	-	TRBD2
TGTGCCAGCAGGGCAGACCAAGAGACCCAGTACTTC	CASRADQETQYF	TRBV7-2	TRBJ2-5	few	-
TGCGCCAGCAGTGAAAGTACTAGCACCCACGAGCAGTACTTC	CASSESTSTHEQYF	TRBV10-2	TRBJ2-7	few	-
TGTGCCAGTAAGGCAGGGAATGAAGAGCAGTACTTC	CASKAGNEEQYF	TRBV28	TRBJ2-7	few	-
TGCAGCGTTGGAGGGACAGGAGACTACGAGCAGTACTTC	CSVGGTGDYEQYF	TRBV29-1	TRBJ2-7	-	TRBD1
TGCAGCATCGGGACTAGCGGGGCCGTCGATGAGACCCAGTACTTC	CSIGTSGAVDETQYF	TRBV29-1	TRBJ2-5	few	TRBD2
TGTGCCAGCAGCCAAGATTACAGTGAAGCTTTCTTT	CASSQDYSEAFF	TRBV3-1	TRBJ1-1	-	-
TGCGCCAGCAGCATGACTAGCCCCCCTCGGCGTGAGCAGTACTTC	CASSMTSPPRREQYF	TRBV4-1	TRBJ2-7	few	TRBD2
TGTGCCTGGAGTGGACAGGGGAACACTGAAGCTTTCTTT	CAWSGQGNTEAFF	TRBV30	TRBJ1-1	-	TRBD1
TGTGCCAGCAGCTTCGGGAGAGGCAACGAGCAGTACTTC	CASSFGRGNEQYF	TRBV5-6	TRBJ2-7	many	-
TGCAGCGTTGACAGGGGAAAAGTCGACAATGAGCAGTTCTTC	CSVDRGKVDNEQFF	TRBV29-1	TRBJ2-1	many	-
TGTGCCGCGGGATTGGGGGTCCAACGCACAGATACGCAGTATTTT	CAAGLGVQRTDTQYF	TRBV7-8	TRBJ2-3	-	-
TGTGCCAGCAGAGGAGACTATAGCAATCAGCCCCAGCATTTT	CASRGDYSNQPQHF	TRBV28	TRBJ1-5	-	-
TGTGCCAGCAGCCCCGACTTCTCCCCTTTGAACACCGGGGAGCTGTTTTTT	CASSPDFSPLNTGELFF	TRBV5-4	TRBJ2-2	-	-
TGTGCCAGCAGCCACATACTAGCGGGAGAATGGGAGACCCAGTACTTC	CASSHILAGEWETQYF	TRBV11-2	TRBJ2-5	many	TRBD2
TGTGCCAGCAGCTTAGTTGGGGGCGCGGACACTGAAGCTTTCTTT	CASSLVGGADTEAFF	TRBV7-9	TRBJ1-1	few	-
TGTGCCAGCAGCTTAGGGGCGGGACCGCCAAATGAGCAGTTCTTC	CASSLGAGPPNEQFF	TRBV7-9	TRBJ2-1	many	-
TGTGCCAGCCAAACAAGGTCCGGAAACACCATATATTTT	CASQTRSGNTIYF	TRBV6-5	TRBJ1-3	many	-
TGCAGCGTCCTAGACGGGAACACCGGGGAGCTGTTTTTT	CSVLDGNTGELFF	TRBV29-1	TRBJ2-2	few	-
TGTGCCAGCAGCCCAGTATATAGCGGCGATTCCTACAATGAGCAGTTCTTC	CASSPVYSGDSYNEQFF	TRBV11-1	TRBJ2-1	-	-
TGCAGTGCGCTAACTAGCGCAAGCTCCTACGAGCAGTACTTC	CSALTSASSYEQYF	TRBV20-1	TRBJ2-7	many	TRBD2
TGTGCCAGCAGCGCCAATCCACAAAGGGGGCGCGGGGACACCGGGGAGCTGTTTTTT	CASSANPQRGRGDTGELFF	TRBV9	TRBJ2-2	-	-
TGTGCCACCAGCAGAGATCCGACAGGGACATTGAATGAGCAGTTCTTC	CATSRDPTGTLNEQFF	TRBV15	TRBJ2-1	-	TRBD1